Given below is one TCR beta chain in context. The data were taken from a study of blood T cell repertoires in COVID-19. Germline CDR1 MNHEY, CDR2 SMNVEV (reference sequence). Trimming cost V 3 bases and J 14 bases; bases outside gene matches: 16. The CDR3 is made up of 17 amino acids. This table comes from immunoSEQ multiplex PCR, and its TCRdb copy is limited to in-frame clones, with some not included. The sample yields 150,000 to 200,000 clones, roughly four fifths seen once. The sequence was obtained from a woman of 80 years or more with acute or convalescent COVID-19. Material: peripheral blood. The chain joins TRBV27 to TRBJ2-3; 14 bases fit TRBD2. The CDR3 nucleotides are TGTGCCAGCAGTTTGCCCGAACGGACTAGCGGGAGGTGGGGGTGGTATTTT. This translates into CASSLPERTSGRWGWYF.